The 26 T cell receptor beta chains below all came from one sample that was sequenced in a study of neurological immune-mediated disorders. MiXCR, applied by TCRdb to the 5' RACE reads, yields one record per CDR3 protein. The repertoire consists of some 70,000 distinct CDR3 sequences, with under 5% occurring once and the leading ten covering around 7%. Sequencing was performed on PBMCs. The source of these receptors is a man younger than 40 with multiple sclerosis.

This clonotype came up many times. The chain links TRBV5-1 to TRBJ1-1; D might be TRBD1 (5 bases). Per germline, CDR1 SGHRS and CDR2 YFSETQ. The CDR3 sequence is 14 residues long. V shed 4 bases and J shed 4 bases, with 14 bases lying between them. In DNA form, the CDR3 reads TGCGCCAGCAGCCCCTGGTGGGGGAGCACTGAAGCTTTCTTT. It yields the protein CASSPWWGSTEAFF.

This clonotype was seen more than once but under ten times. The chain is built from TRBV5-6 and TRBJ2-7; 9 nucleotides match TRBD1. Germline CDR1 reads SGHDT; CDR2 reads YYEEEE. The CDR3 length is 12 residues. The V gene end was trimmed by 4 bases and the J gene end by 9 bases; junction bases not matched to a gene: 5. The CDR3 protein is CASSPGTGRQYF. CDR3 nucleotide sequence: TGTGCCAGCAGCCCCGGGACAGGGCGGCAGTACTTC.

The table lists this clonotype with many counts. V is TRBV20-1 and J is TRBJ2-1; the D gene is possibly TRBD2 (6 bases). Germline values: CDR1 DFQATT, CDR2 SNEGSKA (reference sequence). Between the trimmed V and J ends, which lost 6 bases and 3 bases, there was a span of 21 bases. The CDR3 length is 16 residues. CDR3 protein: CSARDWETPNYNEQFF. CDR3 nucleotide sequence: TGCAGTGCCAGGGACTGGGAGACCCCAAACTACAATGAGCAGTTCTTC.

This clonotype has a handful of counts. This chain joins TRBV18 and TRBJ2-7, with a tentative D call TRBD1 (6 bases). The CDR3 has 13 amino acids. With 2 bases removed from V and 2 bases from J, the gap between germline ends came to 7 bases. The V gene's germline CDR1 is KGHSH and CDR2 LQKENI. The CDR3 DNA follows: TGTGCCAGCTCACCAGACAGGACCTACGAGCAGTACTTC. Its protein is CASSPDRTYEQYF.

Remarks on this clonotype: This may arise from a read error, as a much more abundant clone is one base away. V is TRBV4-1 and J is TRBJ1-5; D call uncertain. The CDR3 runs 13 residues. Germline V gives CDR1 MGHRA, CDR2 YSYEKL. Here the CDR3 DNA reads TGCGCCAGCAGCCCGCAGTTAGATCAGCCCCAGAATTTT. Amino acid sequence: CASSPQLDQPQNF.

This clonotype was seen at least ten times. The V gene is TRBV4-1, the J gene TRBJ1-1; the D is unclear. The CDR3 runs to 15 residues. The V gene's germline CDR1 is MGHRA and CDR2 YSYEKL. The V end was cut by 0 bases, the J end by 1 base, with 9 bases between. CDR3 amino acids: CASSQEPQGNTEAFF. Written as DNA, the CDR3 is TGCGCCAGCAGCCAAGAACCGCAAGGGAACACTGAAGCTTTCTTT.

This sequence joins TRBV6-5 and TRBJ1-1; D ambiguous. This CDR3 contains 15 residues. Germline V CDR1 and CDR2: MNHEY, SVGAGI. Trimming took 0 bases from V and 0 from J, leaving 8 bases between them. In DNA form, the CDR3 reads TGTGCCAGCAGTTACTCAGGCAGGTTGAACACTGAAGCTTTCTTT. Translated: CASSYSGRLNTEAFF.

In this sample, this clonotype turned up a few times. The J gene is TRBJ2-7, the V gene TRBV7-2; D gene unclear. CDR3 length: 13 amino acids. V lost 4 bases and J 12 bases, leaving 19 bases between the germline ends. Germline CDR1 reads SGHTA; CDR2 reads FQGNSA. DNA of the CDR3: TGTGCCAGCAGCTCAAACCTAATGGCCCAAATGTACTTC. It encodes CASSSNLMAQMYF.

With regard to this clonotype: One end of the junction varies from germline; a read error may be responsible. CDR3 bases: TGTGCCAGCAGCTTGGCCGTCTCTTTAGAGACCCAGTACTTC. It encodes CASSLAVSLETQYF. The gene calls are TRBV5-1 and TRBJ2-5; D is unresolved. This CDR3 spans 14 amino acids. Germline V gives CDR1 SGHRS, CDR2 YFSETQ.

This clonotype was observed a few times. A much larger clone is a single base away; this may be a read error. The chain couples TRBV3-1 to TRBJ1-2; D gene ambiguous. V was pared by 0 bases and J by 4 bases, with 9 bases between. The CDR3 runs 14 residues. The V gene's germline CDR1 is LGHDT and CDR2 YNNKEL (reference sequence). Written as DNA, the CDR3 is TGTGCCAGCAGCCAAGATAAAGGCGGCTATGGCTACACCTTC. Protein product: CASSQDKGGYGYTF.

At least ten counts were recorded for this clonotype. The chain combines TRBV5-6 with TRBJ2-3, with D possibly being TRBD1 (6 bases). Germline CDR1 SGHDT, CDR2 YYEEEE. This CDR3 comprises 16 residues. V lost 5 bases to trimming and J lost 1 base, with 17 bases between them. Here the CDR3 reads CASSWLSGGGTDTQYF. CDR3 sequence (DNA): TGTGCCAGCAGTTGGCTCTCTGGGGGCGGCACAGATACGCAGTATTTT.

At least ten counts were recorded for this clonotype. CDR3: CSARPRTGPENIQYF. For the CDR3, the DNA is TGCAGTGCTAGACCCCGGACAGGGCCCGAAAACATTCAGTACTTC. V and J are TRBV20-1 and TRBJ2-4; TRBD1 matches at 8 bases. Germline CDR1 DFQATT, CDR2 SNEGSKA (reference sequence). The V segment lost 2 bases and the J segment 5 bases; nucleotides outside the gene matches: 8. This CDR3 has 15 amino acids.

The CDR3 reads CASSEKAQVNTEAFF. The CDR3 DNA reads TGTGCCAGCAGTGAAAAGGCACAGGTGAACACTGAAGCTTTCTTT. This chain uses TRBV2 with TRBJ1-1, with D possibly TRBD1 on 5 matching bases. Germline assignment: CDR1 SNHLY and CDR2 FYNNEI. The CDR3 runs to 15 residues. The V end lost 2 bases, the J end lost 0 bases, and 10 bases lay between the germline ends.

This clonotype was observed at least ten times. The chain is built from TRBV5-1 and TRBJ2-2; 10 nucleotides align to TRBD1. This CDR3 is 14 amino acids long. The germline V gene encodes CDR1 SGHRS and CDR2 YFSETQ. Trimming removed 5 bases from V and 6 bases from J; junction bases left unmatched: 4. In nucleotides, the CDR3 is TGCGCCAGCAGTACCGGACAGGGGGCCGGGGAGCTGTTTTTT. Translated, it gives CASSTGQGAGELFF.

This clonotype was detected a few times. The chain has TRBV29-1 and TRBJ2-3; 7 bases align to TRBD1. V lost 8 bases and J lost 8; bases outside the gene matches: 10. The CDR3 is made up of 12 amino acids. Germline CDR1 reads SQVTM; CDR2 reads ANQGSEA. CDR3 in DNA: TGCAGCCTAGGACAGGTTAGGGGTACGCAGTATTTT. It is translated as CSLGQVRGTQYF.

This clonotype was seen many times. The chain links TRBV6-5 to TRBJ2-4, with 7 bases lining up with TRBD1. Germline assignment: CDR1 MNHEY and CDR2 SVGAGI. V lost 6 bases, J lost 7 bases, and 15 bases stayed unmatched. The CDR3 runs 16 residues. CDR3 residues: CASSRGTAIYLNIQYF. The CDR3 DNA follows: TGTGCCAGCAGCCGAGGGACAGCAATATATCTGAACATTCAGTACTTC.

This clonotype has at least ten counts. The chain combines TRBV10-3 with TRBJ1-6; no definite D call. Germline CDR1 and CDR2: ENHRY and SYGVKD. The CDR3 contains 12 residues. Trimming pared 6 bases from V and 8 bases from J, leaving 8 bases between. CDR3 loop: CAISANDSPLHF. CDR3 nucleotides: TGTGCCATCAGCGCGAATGATTCACCCCTCCACTTT.

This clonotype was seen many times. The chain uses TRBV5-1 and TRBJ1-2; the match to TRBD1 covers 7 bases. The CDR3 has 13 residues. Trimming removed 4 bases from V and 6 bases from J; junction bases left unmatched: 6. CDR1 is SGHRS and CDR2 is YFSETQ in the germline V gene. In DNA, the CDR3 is TGCGCCAGCAGCGGCGGACAGGAAGATGGCTACACCTTC. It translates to CASSGGQEDGYTF.

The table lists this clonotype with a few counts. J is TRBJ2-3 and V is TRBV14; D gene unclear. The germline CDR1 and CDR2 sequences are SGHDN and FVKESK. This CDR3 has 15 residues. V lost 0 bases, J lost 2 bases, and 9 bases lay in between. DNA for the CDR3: TGTGCCAGCAGCCAAGAATCCCAGTTCACAGATACGCAGTATTTT. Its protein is CASSQESQFTDTQYF.

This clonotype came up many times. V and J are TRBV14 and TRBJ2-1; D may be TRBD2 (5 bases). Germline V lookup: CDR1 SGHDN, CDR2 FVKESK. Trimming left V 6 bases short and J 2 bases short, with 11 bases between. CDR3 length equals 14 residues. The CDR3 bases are TGTGCCAGCAGGTCCGGAGGACCCTACAATGAGCAGTTCTTC. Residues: CASRSGGPYNEQFF.

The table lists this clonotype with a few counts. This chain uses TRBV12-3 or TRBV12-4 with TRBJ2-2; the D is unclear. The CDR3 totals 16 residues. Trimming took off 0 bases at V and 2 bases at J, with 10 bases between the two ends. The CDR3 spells CASSLALSANTGELFF. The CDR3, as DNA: TGTGCCAGCAGTTTAGCGCTTTCGGCTAACACCGGGGAGCTGTTTTTT.

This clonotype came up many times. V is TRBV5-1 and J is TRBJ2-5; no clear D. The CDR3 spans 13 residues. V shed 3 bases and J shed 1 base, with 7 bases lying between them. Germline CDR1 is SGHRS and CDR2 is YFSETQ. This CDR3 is CASSSRTQETQYF. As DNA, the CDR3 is TGCGCCAGCAGCTCACGGACCCAAGAGACCCAGTACTTC.

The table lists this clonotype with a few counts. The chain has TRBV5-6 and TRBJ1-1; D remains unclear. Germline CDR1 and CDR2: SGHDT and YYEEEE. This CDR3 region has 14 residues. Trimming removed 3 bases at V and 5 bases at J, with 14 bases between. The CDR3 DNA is TGTGCCAGCAGCTGGGCCGGGAGCGGGACTGAAGCTTTCTTT. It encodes CASSWAGSGTEAFF.

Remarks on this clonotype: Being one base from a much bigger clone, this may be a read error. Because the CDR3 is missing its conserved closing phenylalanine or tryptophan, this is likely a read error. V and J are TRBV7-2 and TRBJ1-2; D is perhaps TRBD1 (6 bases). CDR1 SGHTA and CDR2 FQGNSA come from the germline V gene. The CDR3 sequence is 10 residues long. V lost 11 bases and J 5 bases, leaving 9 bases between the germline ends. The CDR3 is CAEDSYGYTI. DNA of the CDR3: TGTGCCGAGGACAGTTATGGCTACACCATC.

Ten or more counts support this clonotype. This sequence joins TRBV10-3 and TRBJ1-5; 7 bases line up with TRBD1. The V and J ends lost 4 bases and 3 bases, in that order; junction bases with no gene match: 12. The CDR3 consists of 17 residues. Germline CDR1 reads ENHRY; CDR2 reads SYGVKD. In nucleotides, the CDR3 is TGTGCCATCAGTGGGGAGATTGACAGGGATAACAATCAGCCCCAGCATTTT. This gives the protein CAISGEIDRDNNQPQHF.

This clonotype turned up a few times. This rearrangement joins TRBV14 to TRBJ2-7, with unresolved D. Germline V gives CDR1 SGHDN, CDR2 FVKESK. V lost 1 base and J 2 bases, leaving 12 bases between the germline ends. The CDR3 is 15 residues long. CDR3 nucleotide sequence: TGTGCCAGCAGCCAAGGGGTGGGGAACCCCTACGAGCAGTACTTC. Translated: CASSQGVGNPYEQYF.